Following are 3 T cell receptor beta chains from one sample sequenced in a study of metastatic and nonmetastatic thyroid tumors. Each patient came to thyroid surgery without any prior treatment (of any kind). TCRdb re-analyzed the PCR reads using MiXCR. The sample holds thousands of clones, approximately 40% seen once. The sequenced sample consisted of tumor tissue. The receptor source for this set is a male donor with papillary thyroid cancer or a benign thyroid nodule (not recorded which). Some clones in this sample may be carry-over from other donors' samples.

A note on this clone: A much larger clone lies one base from this, so it may be a read error. The J gene is TRBJ2-1, the V gene TRBV27; 12 positions agree with TRBD2. The CDR3 runs 16 residues. Trimming took 11 bases from V and 4 from J; bases not matched to a gene: 12. Germline V gives CDR1 MNHEY, CDR2 SMNVEV (reference sequence). The CDR3 reads CAGKTSGTSGYNEQFF. CDR3 nucleotide sequence: TGTGCCGGCAAGACCTCCGGGACTAGCGGGTACAATGAGCAGTTCTTC.

Remarks on this clone: A much larger clone is a single base away; this may be a read error. The rearrangement uses TRBV27 and TRBJ2-2; 7 nucleotides line up with TRBD2. The length of the CDR3 is 17 residues. Per germline, CDR1 MNHEY and CDR2 SMNVEV (reference sequence). The chain's CDR3 is CASSLSAGRSPTGELFF. The CDR3, as DNA: TGTGCCAGCAGCTTATCTGCCGGGAGGTCCCCCACCGGGGAGCTGTTTTTT.

This sequence joins TRBV7-3 and TRBJ2-2, with 9 positions matching TRBD1. V lost 7 bases to trimming and J lost 5 bases; unmatched junction nucleotides: 8. This CDR3 has 15 amino acids. Germline loops: CDR1 SGHTA, CDR2 FQGTGA. For the CDR3, the DNA is TGTGCCAGCACAAAATCGGACAGGGGAACCGGGGAGCTGTTTTTT. Encoded protein: CASTKSDRGTGELFF.